This TCR beta chain was sequenced in a study of cytomegalovirus exposure and HLA in healthy donors. Primers included in the PCR were 60 Vbeta and 13 Jbeta primers. Assay: immunoSEQ multiplex PCR; the TCRdb copy retains only in-frame clones and omits some. Recorded here are 40,000 to 45,000 clones; the top ten clones represent about 6.3%. Between the trimmed V and J ends, which lost 1 base and 7 bases, there was a span of 13 bases. The CDR3 contains 14 residues. Germline V lookup: CDR1 MGHDK, CDR2 SYGVNS. The chain has TRBV25-1 and TRBJ1-1; D may be TRBD1 (6 bases). Sequenced input: PBMCs. The clonotype was recovered from a man aged 30 to 45 in good health and CMV-seronegative. CDR3 sequence: CASSELGGPGEAFF. DNA for the CDR3: TGTGCCAGCAGTGAATTGGGGGGGCCCGGTGAAGCTTTCTTT.